One T cell receptor (beta chain) is described in this entry. The antigen is unknown. This sample is drawn from a study of cytomegalovirus exposure and HLA in healthy donors. Findings and limits, study-wide: Both high specificity and high sensitivity reportedly marked the classifier's diagnosis of cytomegalovirus status. According to a later analysis, TCR clusters from the first cohort tended to co-occur in the 120 or so validation repertoires.

Germline CDR1 is SGHDN and CDR2 is FVKESK. The CDR3 covers 12 residues. Trimming took 6 bases from V and 1 from J, leaving 6 bases between them. The donors were members of the validation cohort, which comprised 120 subjects and was separate from the first cohort of 600 to 800 subjects. The table came from immunoSEQ multiplex PCR; TCRdb's copy has only in-frame clones and leaves some out. Of approximately 300,000 clones in the sample, 86% are singletons; the top ten hold under 0.85%. The source is a young woman in good health and CMV-seronegative. The material sequenced was PBMCs. The gene calls are TRBV14 and TRBJ1-1; D is unclear. The CDR3 loop is CASSPTNTEAFF. The CDR3 DNA is TGTGCCAGCAGTCCTACGAACACTGAAGCTTTCTTT.